The 22 T cell receptor delta chains presented below share a single source sample, sequenced in a study of γδ T cells in repeated Plasmodium falciparum infection. Vgamma9/Vdelta2+ and Vdelta2-negative gammadelta T cells were flow-sorted from PBMC for bulk sequencing. TCRdb reapplied CATT to the multiplex PCR reads. The sample has 90,000 to 95,000 delta-chain clones, approximately 1% seen once. The specimen sequenced was gamma-delta T cells from blood. These receptor sequences come from a pool of human donors (malaria-infected and uninfected, not separated).

With regard to this clone: TCRdb shows a much larger clone's protein in place of this DNA's translation, and the two differ at residue 9, likely through a read error; the protein shown is translated from the DNA. The rearrangement uses TRDV1 and TRDJ1; a weak D match, TRDD3 (5 bases). Germline lookup yields CDR1 TSWWSYY and CDR2 QGS. The CDR3 is made up of 19 amino acids. Trimming stripped 7 bases from V and 3 bases from J, with 30 bases between. The CDR3 DNA reads TGTGCTCTTGTCGGTGTAGGGATCCGGCGGTCCCTGGGCCCCGATAAACTCATCTTT. This translates into CALVGVGIRRSLGPDKLIF.

This clone came up many times. This rearrangement joins TRDV1 to TRDJ1, with D hard to call. Germline assignment: CDR1 TSWWSYY and CDR2 QGS. The CDR3 runs 17 residues. Trimming removed 0 bases from V and 7 bases from J, with 21 bases in between. The CDR3 nucleotides read TGTGCTCTTGGGGAACTGAACCTAGAGCACCTCGTTGGTAAACTCATCTTT. This codes for CALGELNLEHLVGKLIF.

This clone was found a few times. The TCRdb protein comes from a much larger clone and disagrees with this DNA's translation at residue 9, likely due to a read error; the protein given here is derived from the DNA. The chain has TRDV2 and TRDJ1; 8 bases match TRDD3. Because TCRdb records no J gene, it was assigned here through a match of the DNA to germline. The germline V gene encodes CDR1 GEAIGNYY and CDR2 EKD. The CDR3 extends over 19 amino acids. V shed 0 bases, J shed 0 bases, and the junction held 14 bases outside the gene matches. The CDR3: CACDTVALRDTHHTDKLIF. CDR3 bases: TGTGCCTGTGACACCGTGGCCCTGAGGGATACGCATCACACCGATAAACTCATCTTT.

Concerning this clone itself: A far larger clone is one base from this, pointing to a likely read error. The identical CDR3 is also encoded by other nucleotide sequences in the sample. The V gene is listed as TRAV36/DV7; no J gene was called; the table gives TRDD3 as D, unverified against the DNA. CDR1 VTNFRS and CDR2 LTSSGIE come from the germline V gene (reference sequence). The CDR3 consists of 24 residues. This chain's CDR3 is CAVEVQNPTPALMGVYMYTDKLIF. DNA of the CDR3: TGTGCTGTGGAGGTTCAGAATCCTACCCCGGCCTTGATGGGGGTCTATATGTACACCGATAAACTCATCTTC.

This clone was seen only a few times. The amino acid sequence in TCRdb belongs to a much larger clone and departs from this DNA's translation at residue 4, likely a sequencing read error; the sequence shown is translated from the DNA. The J gene is TRDJ2, the V gene TRDV2; D is possibly TRDD3 (6 bases). TCRdb offers no J gene call, so here the DNA was matched to germline to obtain one. CDR1 GEAIGNYY and CDR2 EKD come from the germline V gene. The CDR3 spans 18 residues. V lost 5 bases and J 4 bases, leaving 25 bases between the germline ends. DNA of the CDR3: TGTGCCTGTGGCACTCTTGAGGGGGACGGTCACTCGACAGCACAACTCTTCTTT. Amino acids: CACGTLEGDGHSTAQLFF.

This clone was seen more than once but under ten times. A read error may account for a junction end that differs from germline. Other DNA sequences in the sample encode the same CDR3. The chain is built from TRDV2 and TRDJ1; 13 bases line up with TRDD3. Per the germline V gene, CDR1 is GEAIGNYY and CDR2 is EKD. The CDR3 runs to 22 residues. The CDR3 coding sequence is TGTGCCTGTGATACCGTTGGGTCCTACATAACTACTGGGGGATACGCCACCGATAAACTCATATTT. Its translation is CACDTVGSYITTGGYATDKLIF.

This clone was seen more than once but under ten times. A single base is all that separates this from a far larger clone, so a read error is likely. The same CDR3 is also encoded by other DNA sequences in this sample. The gene calls are TRDV2 and TRDJ1, with 8 bases aligning to TRDD3. The J gene is absent in TCRdb and was assigned here via DNA matching to germline. The trim removed 7 bases at V and 7 bases at J, leaving 19 bases unmatched. This CDR3 comprises 16 residues. Germline CDR1 and CDR2: GEAIGNYY and EKD. CDR3 protein: CACDPVWGTALAKLIF. For the CDR3, the DNA is TGTGCCTGCGACCCTGTCTGGGGGACTGCCTTGGCTAAACTCATCTTT.

This clone was seen more than once but under ten times. The protein TCRdb lists belongs to a much larger clone and differs from this DNA's translation at residue 6, which points to a read error; the protein shown is made from the DNA. This chain links TRDV1 with TRDJ1; 9 bases agree with TRDD3. The J gene is not listed in TCRdb, so it was assigned here from a DNA match to germline. The CDR3 extends over 25 amino acids. Germline V gives CDR1 TSWWSYY, CDR2 QGS. With 1 base clipped from V and 0 bases from J, the junction kept 30 bases outside the gene matches. DNA of the CDR3: TGTGCTCTTGGGGAACCCTATCCTACGTTTTACCCCCCGGGGGATACTCCAAAATACACCGATAAACTCATCTTT. Protein sequence: CALGEPYPTFYPPGDTPKYTDKLIF.

Points on this clone: It is likely a read error: a sequence one base away is far more abundant. Other nucleotide sequences in the sample specify the same CDR3. No J gene was called, and the V gene is TRDV1; the DNA was not used to check the table's D call, TRDD3. The CDR3 length is 19 residues. The germline V gene has CDR1 TSWWSYY and CDR2 QGS. This CDR3 reads CALGDYSFWGIPTTAQLFF. For the CDR3, the DNA is TGTGCTCTTGGGGATTATTCCTTCTGGGGGATACCAACTACAGCACAACTTTTCTTT.

This clone was observed at least ten times. A far larger clone is one base from this, pointing to a likely read error. The identical CDR3 is also encoded by other nucleotide sequences in the sample. The chain employs TRDV1 and TRDJ1; the match to TRDD3 covers 10 bases. The J gene is absent in TCRdb and was assigned here via DNA matching to germline. Unmatched junction bases numbered 14, after V lost 7 bases and J lost 3 bases. The CDR3 loop spans 17 amino acids. Germline lookup yields CDR1 TSWWSYY and CDR2 QGS. The CDR3 DNA sequence: TGTGCTCTTGCGACTCTCCTACGGGGGATACGGTCCGATAAACTCATCTTT. It yields the protein CALATLLRGIRSDKLIF.

This clone was recorded at least ten times. The chain carries TRDV2 and TRDJ1, with 10 bases matching TRDD3. V was clipped by 0 bases and J by 0 bases; unmatched bases: 9. Germline assignment: CDR1 GEAIGNYY and CDR2 EKD. CDR3 length: 18 amino acids. In nucleotides, the CDR3 is TGTGCCTGTGACACCGTTGTGGGGGATACTAAGTACACCGATAAACTCATCTTT. It specifies CACDTVVGDTKYTDKLIF.

On this clone: The amino acid sequence in TCRdb belongs to a much larger clone and departs from this DNA's translation at residue 4, likely a sequencing read error; the sequence shown is translated from the DNA. At the DNA level, this CDR3 is encoded by other sequences in the same sample as well. The chain joins TRDV2 to TRDJ1, with TRDD3 matching 11 bases. Matching the DNA to germline supplied the J gene, which TCRdb does not give. This CDR3 has 16 amino acids. J lost 0 bases, V lost 4 bases, and 6 bases had no gene match. Germline CDR1 reads GEAIGNYY; CDR2 reads EKD. This chain's CDR3 is CACETMGDTDTDKLIF. The CDR3 DNA reads TGTGCCTGTGAGACGATGGGGGATACGGACACCGATAAACTCATCTTT.

As for this clone: TCRdb's entry gives the protein of a much larger clone, which mismatches this DNA's translation at residue 10, likely from a read error; the protein reported here is translated from the DNA. The V and J genes are TRDV2 and TRDJ1, with D perhaps TRDD3 (6 bases). In the absence of a J gene in TCRdb, the DNA was matched to germline to assign it here. The CDR3 extends over 14 amino acids. Germline V gives CDR1 GEAIGNYY, CDR2 EKD. V was clipped by 3 bases and J by 7 bases, with 17 bases between them. Here the CDR3 DNA reads TGTGCCTGTGACCCGTACGGACGATACGGTAAACTCATCTTT. It specifies CACDPYGRYGKLIF.

This clone came up a few times. TCRdb has a much larger clone's protein, which differs at residue 5 from the translation of this DNA, likely because of a read error; what is shown is the protein translated from the DNA. The chain carries TRDV1 and TRDJ1; D is unresolved. TCRdb gives no J gene; it was assigned here by matching the DNA to germline. The V end was cut by 6 bases, the J end by 0 bases, with 14 bases between. The germline CDR1 and CDR2 sequences are TSWWSYY and QGS. This CDR3 is built from 15 residues. This chain's CDR3 is CALGFPQTYTDKLIF. The DNA for the CDR3 is TGTGCTCTTGGCTTTCCCCAAACCTACACCGATAAACTCATCTTT.

A remark on this clone: This DNA's translation and the protein TCRdb lists, from a much larger clone, do not match at residue 13, likely due to a read error; the protein shown is translated from the DNA. The genes are TRDV2 and TRDJ1; TRDD3 matches 11 bases. Since TCRdb gives no J gene, matching the DNA to germline was used here to assign it. This CDR3 is 18 amino acids long. The germline V gene has CDR1 GEAIGNYY and CDR2 EKD. Trimming took 0 bases from V and 3 from J; bases not matched to a gene: 11. This CDR3 reads CACDTVVGGYAYADKLIF. CDR3 coding DNA: TGTGCCTGTGACACCGTCGTTGGGGGATACGCGTACGCCGATAAACTCATCTTT.

On this clone: TCRdb has a much larger clone's protein, which differs at residue 4 from the translation of this DNA, likely because of a read error; what is shown is the protein translated from the DNA. The same CDR3 arises from other DNA sequences in this sample as well. The chain carries TRDV2 and TRDJ1, with 10 bases lining up with TRDD3. TCRdb is silent on the J gene; assignment here came from matching the DNA to germline. The CDR3 totals 18 residues. Germline V gene lookup returns CDR1 GEAIGNYY and CDR2 EKD. The CDR3 sequence is CACVTVSTGGSYTDKLIF. The CDR3 bases are TGTGCCTGTGTCACCGTTTCTACTGGGGGATCGTACACCGATAAACTCATCTTT.

This clone was observed a few times. TCRdb assigns this DNA the protein of a much larger clone, which departs from its translation at residue 11; this likely reflects a read error, and the protein shown comes from translating the DNA. The chain has TRDV2 and TRDJ1; D gene unclear. V lost 0 bases and J 10 bases, leaving 17 bases between the germline ends. This CDR3 has 14 amino acids. CDR1 and CDR2 (germline): GEAIGNYY, EKD. CDR3 sequence: CACDTPFVVGILIF. The CDR3 DNA reads as TGTGCCTGTGACACCCCTTTTGTAGTTGGCATACTCATCTTT.

This clone appeared a few times. TCRdb assigns this DNA the protein of a much larger clone, which departs from its translation at residue 9; this likely reflects a read error, and the protein shown comes from translating the DNA. V usage is TRDV1 and J usage is TRDJ1; D is ambiguous. TCRdb records no J gene; here it was assigned by comparing the DNA to germline. Germline CDR1 and CDR2: TSWWSYY and QGS. CDR3 length equals 12 residues. The DNA of the CDR3 is TGTGCTCTTGGGGAACCCTCCGATAGACTCATCTTT. Protein: CALGEPSDRLIF.

This clone was detected only a few times. A single base is all that separates this from a far larger clone, so a read error is likely. This specimen includes other DNA sequences encoding the same CDR3. The chain combines TRDV1 with TRDJ1; a possible D gene is TRDD2 (6 bases). Germline matching of the DNA provided the J gene here, since TCRdb leaves it blank. Germline CDR1 is TSWWSYY and CDR2 is QGS. Deletions cut 0 bases from V and 4 bases from J, with 45 bases between. CDR3 length equals 26 residues. DNA of the CDR3: TGTGCTCTTGGGGAACTGCGCGGCCTTCCCCAAGCATCAGGGACCTGCGTTACCCTGACCTACGATAAACTCATCTTT. Translated: CALGELRGLPQASGTCVTLTYDKLIF.

Many counts were recorded for this clone. The chain couples TRDV2 to TRDJ1; D not certain. The J gene, missing from TCRdb, was assigned here through DNA to germline matching. This CDR3 contains 16 residues. Trimming removed 3 bases from V and 0 bases from J, with 16 bases in between. Germline V CDR1 and CDR2: GEAIGNYY, EKD. The CDR3 spells CACDPVSEPNTDKLIF. The DNA for the CDR3 is TGTGCCTGTGACCCCGTATCGGAACCCAACACCGATAAACTCATCTTT.

A note on this clone: TCRdb has a much larger clone's protein, which differs at residue 10 from the translation of this DNA, likely because of a read error; what is shown is the protein translated from the DNA. The chain recombines TRDV2 with TRDJ1; possible D gene TRDD3, 5 bases. TCRdb is silent on the J gene; assignment here came from matching the DNA to germline. This CDR3 spans 20 amino acids. Trimming removed 1 base at V and 1 base at J, with 27 bases between. CDR1 GEAIGNYY and CDR2 EKD come from the germline V gene. The CDR3 DNA reads TGTGCCTGTGACACTCCGTCTGGGTCTAGGGGGCCTGGCTTCACCGATAAACTCATCTTT. Protein product: CACDTPSGSRGPGFTDKLIF.

Comments on this clone: A far larger clone is off by one base, so a read error is likely. The sample carries other DNA sequences with the same CDR3. The chain uses TRDV1 and TRDJ1; perhaps TRDD3 as D (6 bases). CDR1 is TSWWSYY, CDR2 QGS, per germline. The CDR3 is 16 amino acids. The CDR3 DNA is TGTGCCCTTGGGGGCCGCTCCGCTTTCCACACCGATAAACTCATCTTT. This gives the protein CALGGRSAFHTDKLIF.